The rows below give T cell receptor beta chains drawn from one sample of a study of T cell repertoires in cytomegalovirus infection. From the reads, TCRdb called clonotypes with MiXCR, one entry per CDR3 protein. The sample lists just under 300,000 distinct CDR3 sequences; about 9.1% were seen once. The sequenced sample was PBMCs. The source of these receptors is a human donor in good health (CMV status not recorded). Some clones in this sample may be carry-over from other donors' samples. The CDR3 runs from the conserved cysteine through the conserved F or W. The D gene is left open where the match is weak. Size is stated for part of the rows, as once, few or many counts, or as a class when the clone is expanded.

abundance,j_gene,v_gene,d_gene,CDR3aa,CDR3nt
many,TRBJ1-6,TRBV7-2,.,CASSLAQGSANSPLHF,TGTGCCAGCAGCTTAGCGCAGGGATCGGCTAATTCACCCCTCCACTTT
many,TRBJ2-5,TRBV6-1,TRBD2,CASSEAVGTIEETQYF,TGTGCCAGCAGTGAAGCAGTGGGGACTATTGAAGAGACCCAGTACTTC
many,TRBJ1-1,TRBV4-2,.,CASSQDRYRAGRGTEAFF,TGTGCCAGCAGCCAAGATCGGTACAGGGCGGGTCGAGGCACTGAAGCTTTCTTT
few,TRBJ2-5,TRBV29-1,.,CSVGWGLQETQYF,TGCAGCGTTGGGTGGGGTCTTCAAGAGACCCAGTACTTC
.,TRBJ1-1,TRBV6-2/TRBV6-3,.,CASSYWEYTEAFF,TGTGCCAGCAGTTACTGGGAGTACACTGAAGCTTTCTTT
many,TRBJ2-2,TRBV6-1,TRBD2,CASSFGRITGELFF,TGTGCCAGCAGTTTCGGGAGGATCACCGGGGAGCTGTTTTTT
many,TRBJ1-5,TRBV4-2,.,CASSPDPTRQPQHF,TGTGCCAGCAGCCCAGATCCCACCCGTCAGCCCCAGCATTTT
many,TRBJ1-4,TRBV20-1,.,CSARAGTVNEKLFF,TGCAGTGCCCGAGCCGGGACGGTCAATGAAAAACTGTTTTTT
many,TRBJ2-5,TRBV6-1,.,CASNLGATQYF,TGTGCCAGCAATCTCGGGGCGACCCAGTACTTC
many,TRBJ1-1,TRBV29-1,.,CSAGRQNTEAFF,TGCAGCGCCGGAAGACAGAACACTGAAGCTTTCTTT
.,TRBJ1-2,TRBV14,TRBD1,CASSPDIGWDSPNYGYTF,TGTGCCAGCAGCCCAGATATAGGCTGGGACAGCCCTAACTATGGCTACACCTTC
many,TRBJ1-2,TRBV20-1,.,CSARDPGALNYGYTF,TGCAGTGCTAGAGATCCGGGGGCCCTAAACTATGGCTACACCTTC
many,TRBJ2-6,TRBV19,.,CASRGTDSGANVLTF,TGTGCCAGTAGAGGGACGGACTCTGGGGCCAACGTCCTGACTTTC
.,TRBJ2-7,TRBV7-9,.,CASSSKTEQYF,TGTGCCAGCAGCTCCAAAACCGAGCAGTACTTC
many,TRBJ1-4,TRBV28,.,CASSFPLGDEKLFF,TGTGCCAGCAGTTTTCCCTTGGGGGATGAAAAACTGTTTTTT
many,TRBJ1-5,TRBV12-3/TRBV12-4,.,CASSLVPGWPQHF,TGTGCCAGCAGTTTGGTTCCAGGATGGCCCCAGCATTTT
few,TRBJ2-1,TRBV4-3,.,CASSQERRGEQFF,TGCGCCAGCAGCCAAGAACGGAGGGGTGAGCAGTTCTTC
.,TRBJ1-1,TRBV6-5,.,CASSWQAGFTEAFF,TGTGCCAGCAGTTGGCAGGCAGGCTTCACTGAAGCTTTCTTT
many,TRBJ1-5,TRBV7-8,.,CASSSVSAPQHF,TGTGCCAGCAGCTCCGTGTCTGCGCCCCAGCATTTT
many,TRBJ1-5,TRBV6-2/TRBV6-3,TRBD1,CASRQDRDGQPQHF,TGTGCCAGCAGACAGGACAGGGACGGTCAGCCCCAGCATTTT
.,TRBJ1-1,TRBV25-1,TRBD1,CASSVGTENTEAFF,TGTGCCAGCAGTGTGGGGACAGAAAACACTGAAGCTTTCTTT
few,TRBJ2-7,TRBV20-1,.,CSAPALGTTYEQYF,TGCAGTGCGCCAGCGCTAGGAACGACCTACGAGCAGTACTTC
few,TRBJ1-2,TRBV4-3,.,CASSQATNYGYTF,TGCGCCAGCAGCCAAGCCACTAACTATGGCTACACCTTC
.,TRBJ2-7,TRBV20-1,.,CSASGTLSYEQYF,TGCAGTGCTTCCGGGACCCTGTCCTACGAGCAGTACTTC
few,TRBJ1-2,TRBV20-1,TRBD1,CSAQGQNYGYTF,TGCAGTGCCCAGGGACAGAACTATGGCTACACCTTC
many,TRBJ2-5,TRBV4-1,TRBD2,CASSQVAGVGQETQYF,TGCGCCAGCAGCCAAGTGGCGGGGGTGGGTCAAGAGACCCAGTACTTC
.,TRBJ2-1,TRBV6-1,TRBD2,CASSVKRGGVEQFF,TGTGCCAGCAGTGTAAAGCGGGGGGGCGTAGAGCAGTTCTTC
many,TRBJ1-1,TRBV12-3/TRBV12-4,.,CASSVDPRLNTEAFF,TGTGCCAGCAGTGTGGACCCCCGATTGAACACTGAAGCTTTCTTT
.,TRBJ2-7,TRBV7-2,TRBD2,CASSPLGVAGEPYEQYF,TGTGCCAGCAGCCCCTTGGGGGTAGCGGGGGAACCTTACGAGCAGTACTTC
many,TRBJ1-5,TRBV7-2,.,CASSLDSGQPQHF,TGTGCCAGCAGCTTGGATTCGGGTCAGCCCCAGCATTTT
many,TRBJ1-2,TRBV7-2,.,CASSAGSRGPTNYGYTF,TGTGCCAGCAGCGCGGGGAGCAGGGGCCCTACTAACTATGGCTACACCTTC
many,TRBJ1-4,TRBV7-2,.,CASSRDGSNEKLFF,TGTGCCAGCAGCCGGGACGGTTCTAATGAAAAACTGTTTTTT
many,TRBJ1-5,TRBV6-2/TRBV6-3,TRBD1,CASSPQGWTQHF,TGTGCCAGCAGTCCACAGGGGTGGACCCAGCATTTT
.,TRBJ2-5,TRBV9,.,CASSTWSGFQETQYF,TGTGCCAGCAGCACTTGGTCAGGGTTCCAAGAGACCCAGTACTTC
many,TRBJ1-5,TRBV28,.,CASSPRWRGRGQPQHF,TGTGCCAGCAGTCCCCGGTGGAGGGGAAGGGGTCAGCCCCAGCATTTT
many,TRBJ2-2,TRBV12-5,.,CASGLRSTGELFF,TGTGCTAGTGGTTTGAGGTCGACCGGGGAGCTGTTTTTT
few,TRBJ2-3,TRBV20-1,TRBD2,CSARDPLAGSLTSTDTQYF,TGCAGTGCTAGAGATCCCCTAGCGGGGAGTTTAACTAGCACAGATACGCAGTATTTT
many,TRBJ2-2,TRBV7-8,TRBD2,CASSKSGAVPGELFF,TGTGCCAGCAGCAAGAGCGGGGCCGTTCCCGGGGAGCTGTTTTTT
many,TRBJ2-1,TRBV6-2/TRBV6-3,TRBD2,CASSYPSGGAYNEQFF,TGTGCCAGCAGTTACCCTAGCGGGGGGGCCTACAATGAGCAGTTCTTC
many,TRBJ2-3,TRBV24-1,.,CATSDSSTDTQYF,TGTGCCACCAGTGATTCTAGCACAGATACGCAGTATTTT